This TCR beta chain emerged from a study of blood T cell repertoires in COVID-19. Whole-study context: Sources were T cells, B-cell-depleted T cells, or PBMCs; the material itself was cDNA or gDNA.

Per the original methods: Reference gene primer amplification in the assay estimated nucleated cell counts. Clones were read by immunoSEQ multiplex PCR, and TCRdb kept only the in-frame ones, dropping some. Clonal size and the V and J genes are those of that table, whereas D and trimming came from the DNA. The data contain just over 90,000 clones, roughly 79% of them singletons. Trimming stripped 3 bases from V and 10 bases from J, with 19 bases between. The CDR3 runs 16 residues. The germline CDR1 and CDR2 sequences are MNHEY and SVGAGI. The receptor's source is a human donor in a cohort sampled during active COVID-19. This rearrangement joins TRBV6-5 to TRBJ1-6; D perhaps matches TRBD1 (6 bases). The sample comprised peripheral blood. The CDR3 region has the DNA TGTGCCAGCAGTTATGCTGGGACGAGGGGGAGCTCACCCCTCCACTTT. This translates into CASSYAGTRGSSPLHF.